This record concerns one T cell receptor (beta chain) sequence. The record originates from a study of shared clonotypes between healthy human individuals. Naive CD8 isolation took CD45RO-negative cells positively selected for CCR7 and excluded terminally differentiated effector memory CD45RA+ cells. Only Caucasian adults living in Nashville, Tennessee made up the donor group. The CDR3 extends over 16 amino acids. In germline, CDR1 is MDHEN, CDR2 SYDVKM. Between the trimmed V and J ends, which lost 6 bases and 0 bases, there was a span of 18 bases. Some 27,000 T cell genomes, or approximately 190 ng DNA, went into the sorted-subset replicate PCRs. Repertoires were generated with immunoSEQ multiplex PCR, while TCRdb's copy carries only in-frame clones and drops some. Of some 2.1 million clones in the sample, roughly 95% are singletons; the top ten hold around 1.8%.

The clonotype comes from a man younger than 35 in good health. Some clones in this sample may be carry-over from other donors' samples. The specimen sequenced was naive CD8+ T cells from PBMCs. The chain recombines TRBV28 with TRBJ2-7; D possibly corresponds to TRBD1 (6 bases). The CDR3: CASSPVRDTSSYEQYF. The CDR3 DNA reads TGTGCCAGCAGCCCGGTCAGGGACACGAGCTCCTACGAGCAGTACTTC. Using reference TRBV28 and TRBJ2-7 for the parts outside the CDR3, the full variable domain is DVKVTQSSRYLVKRTGEKVFLECVQDMDHENMFWYRQDPGLGLRLIYFSYDVKMKEKGDIPEGYSVSREKKERFSLILESASTNQTSMYLCASSPVRDTSSYEQYFGPGTRLTVT.